This T cell receptor (beta chain) was identified in a study of OX40 agonist ivuxolimab in advanced cancers. Regarding the study as a whole: Partial responders at 0.1-3.0 mg/kg showed near-lowest clonal expansion.

Assay: immunoSEQ multiplex PCR; the TCRdb copy retains only in-frame clones and omits some. The table includes about 17,000 clones, around 70% detected once. This CDR3 comprises 13 residues. V lost 6 bases and J 5 bases, leaving 14 bases between the germline ends. In germline, CDR1 is MNHEY, CDR2 SVGAGI. A remark on this clone: What it recognizes is unknown.

This TCR came from an adult with an advanced solid tumor such as melanoma, head and neck, liver or kidney cancer. This rearrangement joins TRBV6-5 to TRBJ2-7, with D perhaps TRBD2 (5 bases). Sequenced here: CD4+ or CD8+ T cells sorted from blood, sampled in a trial of the OX40 agonist ivuxolimab. The CDR3 bases are TGTGCCAGCAGGGTTTGGGGAGACAACGAGCAGTACTTC. Its protein is CASRVWGDNEQYF.